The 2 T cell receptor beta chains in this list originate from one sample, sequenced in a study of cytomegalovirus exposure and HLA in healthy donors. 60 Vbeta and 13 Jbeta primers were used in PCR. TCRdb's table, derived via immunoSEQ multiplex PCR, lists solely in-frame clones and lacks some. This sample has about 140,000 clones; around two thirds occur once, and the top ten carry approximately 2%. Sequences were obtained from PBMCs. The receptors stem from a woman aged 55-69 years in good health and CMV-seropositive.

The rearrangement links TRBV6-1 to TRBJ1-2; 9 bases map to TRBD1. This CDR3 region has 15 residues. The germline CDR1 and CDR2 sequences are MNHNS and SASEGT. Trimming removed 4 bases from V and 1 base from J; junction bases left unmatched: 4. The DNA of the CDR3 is TGTGCCAGCAGTGCCGGGACAGGGAATAACTATGGCTACACCTTC. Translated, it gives CASSAGTGNNYGYTF.

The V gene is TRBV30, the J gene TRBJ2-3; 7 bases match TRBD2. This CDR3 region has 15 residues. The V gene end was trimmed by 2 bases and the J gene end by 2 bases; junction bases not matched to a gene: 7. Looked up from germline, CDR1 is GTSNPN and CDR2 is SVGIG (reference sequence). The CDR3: CAWSLIRDYTDTQYF. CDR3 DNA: TGTGCCTGGAGTTTAATACGGGACTACACAGATACGCAGTATTTT. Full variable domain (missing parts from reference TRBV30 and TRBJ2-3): SQTIHQWPATLVQPVGSPLSLECTVEGTSNPNLYWYRQAAGRGLQLLFYSVGIGQISSEVPQNLSASRPQDRQFILSSKKLLLSDSGFYLCAWSLIRDYTDTQYFGPGTRLTVL.